The source of this T cell receptor (beta chain) is a study of preoperative IRX-2 immunotherapy in early breast cancer. This clone has only a few counts. The assay was immunoSEQ multiplex PCR, and TCRdb's table has in-frame clones only and misses some. The sample contains tens of thousands of clones, roughly 86% of which appear only once. Regarding treatment: preoperative locoregional IRX-2 cytokine immunotherapy. Patients received preoperative, locoregional IRX-2 cytokine immunotherapy in a phase Ib study. The V gene's germline CDR1 is SGHNT and CDR2 YENEEA. The length of the CDR3 is 17 residues. V lost 2 bases and J lost 9, with 23 bases in between.

The source of this sequence is a human donor with breast cancer. The specimen was tumor tissue, collected after IRX-2 immunotherapy. The V and J genes are TRBV11-3 and TRBJ1-5, with D tentatively TRBD1 (5 bases). For the CDR3, the DNA is TGTGCCAGCAGCTTAATCTCTCCCGGGCCGGGGGGACGGCCCCAGCATTTT. This encodes CASSLISPGPGGRPQHF. The whole variable domain, filled in from reference TRBV11-3 and TRBJ1-5, reads EAGVVQSPRYKIIEKKQPVAFWCNPISGHNTLYWYLQNLGQGPELLIRYENEEAVDDSQLPKDRFSAERLKGVDSTLKIQPAELGDSAVYLCASSLISPGPGGRPQHFGDGTRLSIL.